One sample yielded the 30 T cell receptor beta chains listed below, sequenced in a study of spatial heterogeneity in lung cancer. Using its own MiXCR run on the 5' RACE reads, TCRdb lists one record per CDR3 protein. The table has more than 9,000 distinct CDR3 sequences, 20% to 25% seen once. Documented time point: blood at routine non-recurrence follow-up after resection. The material sequenced was PBMCs, taken at follow-up. Receptors were obtained from a male donor with early-stage non-small cell lung cancer.

Turning to this clonotype: The conserved closing phenylalanine or tryptophan is absent in this CDR3, likely reflecting a read error. The DNA is left out, because the CDR3 cannot be placed on it with certainty; the CDR3 is given as TCRdb lists it. The V and J genes are TRBV2 and TRBJ1-1; the table names TRBD1, a call not compared with the DNA. The CDR3 length is 14 residues, termini included. Per the germline V gene, CDR1 is SNHLY and CDR2 is FYNNEI. The CDR3: CASSDRDIAPEAFL.

This clonotype was observed a handful of times. The genes are TRBV6-6 and TRBJ1-4; 9 nucleotides align to TRBD1. The CDR3 totals 15 residues. Looked up from germline, CDR1 is MNHNY and CDR2 is SVGAGI (reference sequence). The V gene end was trimmed by 8 bases and the J gene end by 8 bases; junction bases not matched to a gene: 12. The CDR3 bases are TGTGCCAGCCAGGACATGGGACAGGGCTTGGAAAAACTGTTTTTT. Residues: CASQDMGQGLEKLFF.

This clonotype was picked up a small number of times. The chain couples TRBV5-1 to TRBJ2-5; D might be TRBD1 (6 bases). CDR3 length: 15 amino acids. The V and J ends lost 7 bases and 1 base respectively, with 17 bases between them. The V gene's germline CDR1 is SGHRS and CDR2 YFSETQ. In nucleotides, the CDR3 is TGCGCCAGCGGCCCCACCGGACAGACCCAAGAGACCCAGTACTTC. Translation gives CASGPTGQTQETQYF.

This clonotype was picked up many times. The chain employs TRBV6-6 and TRBJ2-7; 8 bases agree with TRBD1. Losses at the gene ends were 6 bases for V and 2 bases for J; bases not matched to a gene: 9. From germline, CDR1 is MNHNY and CDR2 SVGAGI (reference sequence). This CDR3 contains 15 residues. CDR3 loop: CASRRTGLTPYEQYF. The CDR3 DNA reads TGTGCCAGCAGAAGGACAGGGCTTACTCCCTACGAGCAGTACTTC.

The rearrangement links TRBV28 to TRBJ1-1; D uncertain. The CDR3 is 12 residues long. Germline assignment: CDR1 MDHEN and CDR2 SYDVKM. V shed 9 bases and J shed 4 bases, with 12 bases lying between them. The CDR3 sequence: CASQTGGTEAFF. Written as DNA, the CDR3 is TGTGCCAGTCAGACGGGCGGCACTGAAGCTTTCTTT. The entire variable domain, with the rest obtained from reference TRBV28 and TRBJ1-1, is as follows: DVKVTQSSRYLVKRTGEKVFLECVQDMDHENMFWYRQDPGLGLRLIYFSYDVKMKEKGDIPEGYSVSREKKERFSLILESASTNQTSMYLCASQTGGTEAFFGQGTRLTVV.

By frequency in the sample, this clonotype is medium-sized. The chain has TRBV14 and TRBJ2-5, with 7 bases aligning to TRBD2. V was pared by 4 bases and J by 5 bases, with 13 bases of the junction left unmatched. This CDR3 is built from 16 residues. From germline, CDR1 is SGHDN and CDR2 FVKESK. For the CDR3, the DNA is TGTGCCAGCAGCCGAACGGGGGGAAACATCATGGAGACCCAGTACTTC. Amino acid sequence: CASSRTGGNIMETQYF.

This clonotype was detected ten times or more. The chain joins TRBV18 to TRBJ1-1, with 7 bases aligning to TRBD1. This CDR3 region has 14 residues. Germline V CDR1 and CDR2: KGHSH, LQKENI. Trimming cost V 5 bases and J 0 bases; bases outside gene matches: 3. The CDR3 spells CASSTTGVNTEAFF. CDR3 DNA sequence: TGTGCCAGCTCAACCACAGGGGTGAACACTGAAGCTTTCTTT.

This clonotype occurred many times. The chain carries TRBV6-2 or TRBV6-3 and TRBJ1-2; the D gene is possibly TRBD1 (5 bases). Trimming shortened V by 2 bases and J by 8 bases, and 12 bases separated the two germline ends. Germline V CDR1 and CDR2: MNHEY, SVGEGT. This CDR3 spans 13 amino acids. CDR3 in amino acids: CASSYGADRGYTF. The CDR3, as DNA: TGTGCCAGCAGTTACGGGGCCGATCGGGGCTACACCTTC.

This chain joins TRBV27 and TRBJ2-7, with 7 bases identical to TRBD1. The CDR3 runs to 13 residues. V gave up 0 bases and J gave up 6 bases; unmatched junction bases: 2. Per germline, CDR1 MNHEY and CDR2 SMNVEV (reference sequence). In nucleotides, the CDR3 is TGTGCCAGCAGTTTATCGACAGGGTTCGAGCAGTACTTC. It yields the protein CASSLSTGFEQYF.

This clonotype was found many times. This rearrangement joins TRBV7-9 to TRBJ2-1; 12 bases align to TRBD2. With V trimmed by 1 base and J by 1 base, 8 bases remained unmatched. Germline loops: CDR1 SEHNR, CDR2 FQNEAQ (reference sequence). The CDR3 has 19 amino acids. The CDR3 coding sequence is TGTGCCAGCAGCTTAGGCAGGAAACTAGCGGGAGGTTCCTACAATGAGCAGTTCTTC. It codes for CASSLGRKLAGGSYNEQFF. Variable domain in full (rest from reference TRBV7-9 and TRBJ2-1): DTGVSQNPRHKITKRGQNVTFRCDPISEHNRLYWYRQTLGQGPEFLTYFQNEAQLEKSRLLSDRFSAERPKGSFSTLEIQRTEQGDSAMYLCASSLGRKLAGGSYNEQFFGPGTRLTVL.

This clonotype was observed a few times. This chain connects TRBV7-2 to TRBJ2-6; a possible D gene is TRBD1 (6 bases). The CDR3 loop spans 15 amino acids. Trimming cost V 1 base and J 4 bases, with 8 bases left between them. Germline values: CDR1 SGHTA, CDR2 FQGNSA. The DNA for the CDR3 is TGTGCCAGCAGCTTAGTAGGGACAGGGGCCAACGTCCTGACTTTC. Translated: CASSLVGTGANVLTF.

In DNA form, the CDR3 reads TGCGCCAGCAGTGAGTCTCGTGTGGGGACCCAGTACTTC. Its translation: CASSESRVGTQYF. V is TRBV10-1 and J is TRBJ2-5; D gene uncertain. CDR3 length: 13 amino acids. Trimming left V 0 bases short and J 7 bases short, with 9 bases between. Germline CDR1 is WNHNN and CDR2 is SYGVQD (reference sequence).

The chain uses TRBV5-1 and TRBJ1-1, with D possibly TRBD1 on 5 matching bases. The CDR3 has 15 residues. V was trimmed by 2 bases and J by 5 bases, leaving 16 bases between them. The germline gives CDR1 SGHRS, CDR2 YFSETQ. The CDR3 reads CASSLGGAVATEAFF. CDR3 sequence (DNA): TGCGCCAGCAGCTTAGGAGGGGCGGTAGCAACTGAAGCTTTCTTT.

This clonotype was picked up a small number of times. V usage is TRBV5-6 and J usage is TRBJ2-5; D might be TRBD1 (6 bases). CDR1 and CDR2 (germline): SGHDT, YYEEEE. This CDR3 has 17 amino acids. Trimming removed 1 base at V and 4 bases at J, with 20 bases between. CDR3 amino acids: CASSLLLQGTTLETQYF. In DNA, the CDR3 is TGTGCCAGCAGCTTGCTATTACAGGGAACGACCCTAGAGACCCAGTACTTC.

This clonotype was observed a handful of times. The V and J genes are TRBV29-1 and TRBJ1-2, with D maybe TRBD1 (5 bases). Germline V gives CDR1 SQVTM, CDR2 ANQGSEA. The CDR3 length is 12 residues. Trimming left V 4 bases short and J 7 bases short, with 13 bases between. CDR3 coding DNA: TGCAGCGTTGTTCAGGGAGAGTTTGGCTACACCTTC. It is translated as CSVVQGEFGYTF.

This clonotype came up many times. The chain recombines TRBV19 with TRBJ2-5; a weak D match, TRBD2 (6 bases). Deletions cut 6 bases from V and 5 bases from J, with 7 bases between. Germline V gene data show CDR1 as LNHDA and CDR2 as SQIVND (reference sequence). The CDR3 runs to 11 residues. CDR3 region: CASRSGETQYF. In nucleotides, the CDR3 is TGTGCCAGTAGGAGCGGGGAGACCCAGTACTTC.

Within the sample, this clonotype is medium-sized (0.01 to 0.1%). The chain recombines TRBV7-8 with TRBJ2-7; D is possibly TRBD1 (5 bases). Trimming shortened V by 3 bases and J by 2 bases, and 11 bases separated the two germline ends. The length of the CDR3 is 14 residues. The germline V gene encodes CDR1 SGHVS and CDR2 FQNEAQ. The CDR3 nucleotides are TGTGCCAGCAGCTTGGCAGGGCCGGCCTACGAGCAGTACTTC. Its translation: CASSLAGPAYEQYF.

This clonotype was counted only a few times. The rearrangement links TRBV6-2 or TRBV6-3 to TRBJ1-5; TRBD1 is a possible D gene (5 bases). CDR3 length: 14 residues. V lost 7 bases and J lost 5, with 15 bases in between. CDR1 and CDR2 from the germline V gene are MNHEY and SVGEGT. The CDR3 is CASTLGGIHQPQHF. The CDR3 nucleotides read TGTGCCAGCACTCTGGGGGGAATCCATCAGCCCCAGCATTTT.

Many counts were recorded for this clonotype. CDR3 protein: CASSSFDRGRFYGYTF. The CDR3 bases are TGTGCCAGCAGCTCCTTCGACAGGGGGCGATTCTATGGCTACACCTTC. The V call is TRBV7-2, the J call TRBJ1-2, with 10 positions matching TRBD1. This CDR3 has 16 amino acids. V lost 4 bases, J lost 4 bases, and 9 bases stayed unmatched. Germline CDR1 reads SGHTA; CDR2 reads FQGNSA. The full variable domain, with the rest looked up from reference TRBV7-2 and TRBJ1-2, is GAGVSQSPSNKVTEKGKDVELRCDPISGHTALYWYRQSLGQGLEFLIYFQGNSAPDKSGLPSDRFSAERTGGSVSTLTIQRTQQEDSAVYLCASSSFDRGRFYGYTFGSGTRLTVV.

The rearrangement links TRBV20-1 to TRBJ2-6, with a tentative D call TRBD1 (7 bases). Germline V lookup: CDR1 DFQATT, CDR2 SNEGSKA (reference sequence). V lost 6 bases and J lost 0, with 18 bases in between. The CDR3 is 17 residues long. As DNA, the CDR3 is TGCAGTGCCCCTCCAGGGGGAGGACTCTCTGGGGCCAACGTCCTGACTTTC. This sequence encodes CSAPPGGGLSGANVLTF.

This chain uses TRBV9 with TRBJ2-7; 8 nucleotides agree with TRBD2. Trimming took 4 bases from V and 6 from J; bases not matched to a gene: 12. This CDR3 has 15 amino acids. Germline V gives CDR1 SGDLS, CDR2 YYNGEE. The CDR3 DNA reads as TGTGCCAGCAGCCACCTCGGGGGGGAGGTGGGCGAGCAGTACTTC. Residues: CASSHLGGEVGEQYF.

DNA of the CDR3: TGTGCCAGCAGCTTGACAGGGGAAGAGACCCAGTACTTC. Its protein is CASSLTGEETQYF. The chain recombines TRBV9 with TRBJ2-5; 8 nucleotides line up with TRBD1. Losses at the gene ends were 4 bases for V and 3 bases for J; bases not matched to a gene: 2. This CDR3 has 13 amino acids. The germline CDR1 and CDR2 sequences are SGDLS and YYNGEE.

This clonotype ranks as medium-sized. The chain links TRBV6-5 to TRBJ2-6, with a possible D match to TRBD1 (6 bases). V was clipped by 5 bases and J by 0 bases, with 8 bases between them. The CDR3 extends over 15 amino acids. Germline V CDR1 and CDR2: MNHEY, SVGAGI. The DNA of the CDR3 is TGTGCCAGCAGTGGGGGCTTCTCTGGGGCCAACGTCCTGACTTTC. It yields the protein CASSGGFSGANVLTF.

This chain links TRBV20-1 with TRBJ2-1, with TRBD1 matching 7 bases. The CDR3 extends over 18 amino acids. V shed 0 bases, J shed 9 bases, and the junction held 20 bases outside the gene matches. Germline V gene lookup returns CDR1 DFQATT and CDR2 SNEGSKA (reference sequence). The CDR3 protein is CSARDKGQGVRFASEQFF. CDR3 bases: TGCAGTGCTAGAGATAAGGGGCAGGGGGTCCGGTTCGCAAGTGAGCAGTTCTTC.

This clonotype was detected many times. V is TRBV20-1 and J is TRBJ1-1; D ambiguous. Germline CDR1 is DFQATT and CDR2 is SNEGSKA (reference sequence). This CDR3 region has 14 residues. With 0 bases removed from V and 0 bases from J, the gap between germline ends came to 8 bases. CDR3 bases: TGCAGTGCTAGAGATCCGGGGATGAACACTGAAGCTTTCTTT. This gives the protein CSARDPGMNTEAFF.

This clonotype appeared once. V usage is TRBV7-8 and J usage is TRBJ2-7; D not certain. Germline loops: CDR1 SGHVS, CDR2 FQNEAQ. The CDR3 length is 12 residues. Trimming cost V 2 bases and J 3 bases, with 5 bases left between them. CDR3 amino acids: CASSLSRYEQYF. The CDR3, as DNA: TGTGCCAGCAGCTTATCGCGCTACGAGCAGTACTTC.

The chain links TRBV4-2 to TRBJ2-1; tentatively, D is TRBD2 (6 bases). V was cut by 0 bases and J by 4 bases, with 13 bases left in between. CDR3 length: 16 amino acids. Per germline, CDR1 LGHNA and CDR2 YNFKEQ. CDR3 amino acids: CASSQDPGGTYNEQFF. CDR3 in DNA: TGTGCCAGCAGCCAAGATCCCGGGGGTACATACAATGAGCAGTTCTTC.

This clonotype counts as medium-sized. The chain couples TRBV5-1 to TRBJ2-7; D remains ambiguous. V shed 5 bases and J shed 5 bases, with 8 bases lying between them. The CDR3 is 11 amino acids. Germline-derived CDR1 and CDR2 are SGHRS and YFSETQ. The CDR3 protein is CASSNGHEQYF. The CDR3 DNA reads as TGCGCCAGCAGTAACGGGCACGAGCAGTACTTC. Variable domain in full (rest from reference TRBV5-1 and TRBJ2-7): KAGVTQTPRYLIKTRGQQVTLSCSPISGHRSVSWYQQTPGQGLQFLFEYFSETQRNKGNFPGRFSGRQFSNSRSEMNVSTLELGDSALYLCASSNGHEQYFGPGTRLTVT.

This sequence joins TRBV6-4 and TRBJ2-1; TRBD2 is a possible D gene (5 bases). Between the trimmed V and J ends, which lost 3 bases and 0 bases, there was a span of 9 bases. The CDR3 has 15 residues. Germline assignment: CDR1 MRHNA and CDR2 SNTAGT. The CDR3 sequence is CASSETDYSYNEQFF. The DNA of the CDR3 is TGTGCCAGCAGTGAAACCGACTACTCCTACAATGAGCAGTTCTTC.

This clonotype has at least ten counts. The CDR3 DNA reads as TGTGCCAGCAGACATCCGACAGGGAAGAACACTGAAGCTTTCTTT. It yields the protein CASRHPTGKNTEAFF. The J gene is TRBJ1-1, the V gene TRBV12-3 or TRBV12-4; 7 bases map to TRBD1. The CDR3 sequence is 15 residues long. After removal of 6 bases from V and 1 base from J, the junction contained 8 bases not matched to a gene.